This T cell receptor beta chain was identified during a study of OX40 agonist ivuxolimab in advanced cancers. Study details: Ivuxolimab, an antibody that agonizes OX40 (CD134), was administered to the patients. Patients undergoing dose escalation presented with hepatocellular carcinoma, melanoma, renal cell or head and neck cancer.

Profiled with immunoSEQ multiplex PCR; TCRdb holds only in-frame clones, not every one. The table lists about 35,000 clones, around 84% of them singletons, with over 2.5% in the top ten. Trimming pared 2 bases from V and 0 bases from J, leaving 19 bases between. This CDR3 region has 18 residues. CDR1 and CDR2 (germline): MDHEN, SYDVKM. Autoimmune disease history or systemic immunosuppression excluded patients. The TCR comes from an adult with an advanced solid tumor such as melanoma, head and neck, liver or kidney cancer. This chain uses TRBV28 with TRBJ1-2; possibly TRBD1 for D (5 bases). The source material was CD4+ or CD8+ T cells sorted from blood, sampled in a trial of the OX40 agonist ivuxolimab. The CDR3 is CASSLGGILSRANYGYTF. CDR3 coding DNA: TGTGCCAGCAGTTTAGGGGGGATTTTAAGTAGAGCTAACTATGGCTACACCTTC.